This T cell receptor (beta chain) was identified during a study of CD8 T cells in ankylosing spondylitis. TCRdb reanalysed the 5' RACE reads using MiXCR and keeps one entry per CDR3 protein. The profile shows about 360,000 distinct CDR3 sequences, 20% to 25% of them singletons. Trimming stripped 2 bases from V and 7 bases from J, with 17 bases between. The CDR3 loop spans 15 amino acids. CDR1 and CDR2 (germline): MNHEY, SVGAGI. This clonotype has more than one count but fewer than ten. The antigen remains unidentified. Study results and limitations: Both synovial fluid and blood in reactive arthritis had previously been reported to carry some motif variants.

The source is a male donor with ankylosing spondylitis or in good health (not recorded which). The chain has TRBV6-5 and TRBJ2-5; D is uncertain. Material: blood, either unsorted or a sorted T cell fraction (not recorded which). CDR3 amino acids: CASSYRVDEAATQYF. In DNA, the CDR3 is TGTGCCAGCAGTTACCGGGTTGACGAGGCAGCGACCCAGTACTTC.